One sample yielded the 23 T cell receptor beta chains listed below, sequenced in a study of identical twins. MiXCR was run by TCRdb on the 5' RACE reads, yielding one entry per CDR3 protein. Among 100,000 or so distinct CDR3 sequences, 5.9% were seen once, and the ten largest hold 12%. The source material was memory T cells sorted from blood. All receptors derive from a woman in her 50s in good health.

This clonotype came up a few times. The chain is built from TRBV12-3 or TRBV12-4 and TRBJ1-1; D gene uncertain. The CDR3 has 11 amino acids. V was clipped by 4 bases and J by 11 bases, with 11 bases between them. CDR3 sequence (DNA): TGTGCCAGCAGTTCCGATATTCGCGCTTTCTTT. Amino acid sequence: CASSSDIRAFF.

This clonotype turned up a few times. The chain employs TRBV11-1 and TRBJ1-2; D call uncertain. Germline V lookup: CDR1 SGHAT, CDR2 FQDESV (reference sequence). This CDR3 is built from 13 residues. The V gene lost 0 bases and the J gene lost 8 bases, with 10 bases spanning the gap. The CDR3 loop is CASSLARRGGYTF. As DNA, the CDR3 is TGTGCCAGCAGCTTAGCGCGGCGAGGCGGCTACACCTTC.

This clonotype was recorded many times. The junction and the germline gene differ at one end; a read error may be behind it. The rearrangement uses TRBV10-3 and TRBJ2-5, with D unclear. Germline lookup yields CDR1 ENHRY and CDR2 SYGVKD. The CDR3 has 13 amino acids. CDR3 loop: CAIREWGRETQYF. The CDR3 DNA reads TGTGCCATCAGAGAGTGGGGTCGGGAGACCCAGTACTTC.

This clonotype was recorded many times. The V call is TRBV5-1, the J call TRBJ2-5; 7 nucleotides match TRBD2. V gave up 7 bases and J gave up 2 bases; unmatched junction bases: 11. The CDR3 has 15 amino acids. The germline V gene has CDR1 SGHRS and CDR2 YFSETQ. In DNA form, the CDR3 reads TGCGCCAGCGGCGTGGGAGGGCCGGGTCAAGAGACCCAGTACTTC. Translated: CASGVGGPGQETQYF.

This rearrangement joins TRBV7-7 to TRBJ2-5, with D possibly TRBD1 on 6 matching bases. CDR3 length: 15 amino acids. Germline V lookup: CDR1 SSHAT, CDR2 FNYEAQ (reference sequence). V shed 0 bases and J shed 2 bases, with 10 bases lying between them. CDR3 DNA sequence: TGTGCCAGCAGCTTAGCGACCAGGGGACAAGAGACCCAGTACTTC. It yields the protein CASSLATRGQETQYF.

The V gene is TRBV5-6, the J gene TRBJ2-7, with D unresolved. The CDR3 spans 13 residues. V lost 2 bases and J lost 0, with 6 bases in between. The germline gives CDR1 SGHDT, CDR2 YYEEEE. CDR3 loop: CASSLMVSYEQYF. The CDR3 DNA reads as TGTGCCAGCAGCTTAATGGTCTCCTACGAGCAGTACTTC.

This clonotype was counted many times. The CDR3 DNA sequence: TGCAGCGTAGATAGCGGGTACACCGGGGAGCTGTTTTTT. The encoded protein is CSVDSGYTGELFF. The rearrangement uses TRBV29-1 and TRBJ2-2, with 7 bases that match TRBD2. V gave up 6 bases and J gave up 3 bases; unmatched junction bases: 4. Germline-derived CDR1 and CDR2 are SQVTM and ANQGSEA. CDR3 size: 13 residues.

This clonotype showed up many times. The CDR3 is CASSLGSRAHNSPLHF. CDR3 sequence (DNA): TGTGCCAGCAGCTTAGGGTCAAGGGCCCATAATTCACCCCTCCACTTT. The rearrangement joins TRBV7-9 to TRBJ1-6; D not resolved. This CDR3 spans 16 amino acids. Trimming took off 1 base at V and 5 bases at J, with 12 bases between the two ends. Germline V gene lookup returns CDR1 SEHNR and CDR2 FQNEAQ (reference sequence).

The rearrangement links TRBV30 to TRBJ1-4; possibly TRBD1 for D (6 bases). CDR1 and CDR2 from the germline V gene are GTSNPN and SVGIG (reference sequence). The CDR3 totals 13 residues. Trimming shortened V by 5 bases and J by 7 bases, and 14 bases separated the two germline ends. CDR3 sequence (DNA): TGTGCCTGGTCTTATACAGGGTTTGAAAAACTGTTTTTT. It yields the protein CAWSYTGFEKLFF.

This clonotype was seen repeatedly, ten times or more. The CDR3 region has the DNA TGTGCCAGCCAGGAATCCGGGGCCAACGTCCTGACTTTC. Protein: CASQESGANVLTF. This chain joins TRBV12-3 or TRBV12-4 and TRBJ2-6; D is undetermined. V lost 8 bases, J lost 4 bases, and 9 bases lay in between. This CDR3 region has 13 residues.

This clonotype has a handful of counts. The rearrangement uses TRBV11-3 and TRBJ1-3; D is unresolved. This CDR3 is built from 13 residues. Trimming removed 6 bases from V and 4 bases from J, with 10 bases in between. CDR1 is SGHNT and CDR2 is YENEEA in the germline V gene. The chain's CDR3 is CASSRIRGNTIYF. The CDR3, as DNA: TGTGCCAGCAGTAGGATCAGGGGAAACACCATATATTTT.

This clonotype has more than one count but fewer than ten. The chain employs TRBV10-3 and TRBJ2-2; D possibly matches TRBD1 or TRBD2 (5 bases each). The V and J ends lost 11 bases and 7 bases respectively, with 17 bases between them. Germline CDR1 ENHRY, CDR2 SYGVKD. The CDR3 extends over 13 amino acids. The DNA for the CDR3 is TGTGCCGTAAGCCTCAGGGACGACGGGGAGCTGTTTTTT. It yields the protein CAVSLRDDGELFF.

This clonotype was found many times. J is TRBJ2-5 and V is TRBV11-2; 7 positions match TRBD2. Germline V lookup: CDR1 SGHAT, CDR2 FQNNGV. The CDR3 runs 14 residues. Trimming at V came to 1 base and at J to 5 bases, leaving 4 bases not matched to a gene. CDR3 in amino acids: CASSLVRTRETQYF. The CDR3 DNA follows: TGTGCCAGCAGCTTAGTTCGGACTAGGGAGACCCAGTACTTC.

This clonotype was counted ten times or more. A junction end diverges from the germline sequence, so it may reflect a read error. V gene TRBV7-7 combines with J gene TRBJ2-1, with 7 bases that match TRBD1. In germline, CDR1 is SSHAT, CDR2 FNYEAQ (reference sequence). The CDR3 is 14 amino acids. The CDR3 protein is CASSLDRASHEQFF. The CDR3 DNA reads TGTGCTAGCAGCTTAGACAGGGCTAGCCATGAGCAGTTCTTC.

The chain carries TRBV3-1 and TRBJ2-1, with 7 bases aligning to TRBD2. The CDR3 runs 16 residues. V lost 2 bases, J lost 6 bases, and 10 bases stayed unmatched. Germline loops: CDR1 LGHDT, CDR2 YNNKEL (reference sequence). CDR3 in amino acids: CASSQLGSGKGNEQFF. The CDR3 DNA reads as TGTGCCAGCAGCCAACTCGGGAGCGGGAAAGGCAATGAGCAGTTCTTC.

In nucleotides, the CDR3 is TGTGCCAGCAGTGAAGTGTCTAGCGGGAGTGCGGGGCAGTTCTTC. Its translation: CASSEVSSGSAGQFF. The rearrangement joins TRBV2 to TRBJ2-1, with TRBD2 matching 10 bases. V lost 1 base and J lost 12; bases outside the gene matches: 9. The CDR3 runs to 15 residues. CDR1 is SNHLY, CDR2 FYNNEI, per germline.

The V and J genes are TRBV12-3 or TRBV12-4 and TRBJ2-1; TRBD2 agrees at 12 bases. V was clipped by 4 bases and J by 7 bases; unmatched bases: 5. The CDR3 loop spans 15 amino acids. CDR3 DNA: TGTGCCAGCAGTTCCCGACTAGCGGGAGCAAATGAGCAGTTCTTC. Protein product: CASSSRLAGANEQFF.

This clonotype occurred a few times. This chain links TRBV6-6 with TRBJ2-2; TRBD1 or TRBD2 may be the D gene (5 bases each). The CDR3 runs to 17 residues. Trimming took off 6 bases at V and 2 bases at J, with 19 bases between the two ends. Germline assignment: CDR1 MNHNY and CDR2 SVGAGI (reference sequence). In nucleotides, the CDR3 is TGTGCCAGCAGCCTCCCCCGGGACCCGCCTAACACCGGGGAGCTGTTTTTT. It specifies CASSLPRDPPNTGELFF.

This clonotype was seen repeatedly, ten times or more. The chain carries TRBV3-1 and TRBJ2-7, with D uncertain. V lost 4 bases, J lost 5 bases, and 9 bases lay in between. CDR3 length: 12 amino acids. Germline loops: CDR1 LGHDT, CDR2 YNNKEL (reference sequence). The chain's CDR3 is CASSLRIHEQYF. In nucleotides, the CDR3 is TGTGCCAGCAGCCTGAGAATCCACGAGCAGTACTTC.

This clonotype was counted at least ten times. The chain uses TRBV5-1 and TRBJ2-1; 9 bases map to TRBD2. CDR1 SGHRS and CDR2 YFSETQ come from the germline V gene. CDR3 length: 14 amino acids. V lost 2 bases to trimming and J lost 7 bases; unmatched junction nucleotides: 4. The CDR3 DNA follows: TGCGCCAGCAGCTTATTTAGCGGGGGAAATGAGCAGTTCTTC. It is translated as CASSLFSGGNEQFF. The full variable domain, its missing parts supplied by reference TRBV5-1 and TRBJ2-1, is KAGVTQTPRYLIKTRGQQVTLSCSPISGHRSVSWYQQTPGQGLQFLFEYFSETQRNKGNFPGRFSGRQFSNSRSEMNVSTLELGDSALYLCASSLFSGGNEQFFGPGTRLTVL.

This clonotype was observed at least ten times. CDR3 protein: CASSQDSARPLDGYTF. The CDR3 DNA reads TGTGCCAGCAGCCAAGATTCTGCCAGGCCCTTGGATGGCTACACCTTC. The chain employs TRBV3-1 and TRBJ1-2; unclear D gene. V was shortened by 0 bases and J by 6 bases, with 17 bases between the two germline ends. The CDR3 is 16 residues long. Germline CDR1 LGHDT, CDR2 YNNKEL (reference sequence).

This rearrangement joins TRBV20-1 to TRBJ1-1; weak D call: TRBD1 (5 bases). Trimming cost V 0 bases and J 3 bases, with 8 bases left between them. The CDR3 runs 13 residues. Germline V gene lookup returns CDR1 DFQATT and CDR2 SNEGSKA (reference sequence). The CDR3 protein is CSARDPGDTEAFF. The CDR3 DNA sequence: TGCAGTGCTAGAGATCCGGGGGACACTGAAGCTTTCTTT.

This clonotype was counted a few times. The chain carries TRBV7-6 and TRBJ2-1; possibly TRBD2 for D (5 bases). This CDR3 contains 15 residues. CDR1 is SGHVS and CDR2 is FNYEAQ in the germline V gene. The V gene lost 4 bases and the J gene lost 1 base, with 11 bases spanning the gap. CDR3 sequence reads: CASSSGGRSYNEQFF. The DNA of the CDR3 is TGTGCCAGCAGCTCCGGAGGCCGATCCTACAATGAGCAGTTCTTC.